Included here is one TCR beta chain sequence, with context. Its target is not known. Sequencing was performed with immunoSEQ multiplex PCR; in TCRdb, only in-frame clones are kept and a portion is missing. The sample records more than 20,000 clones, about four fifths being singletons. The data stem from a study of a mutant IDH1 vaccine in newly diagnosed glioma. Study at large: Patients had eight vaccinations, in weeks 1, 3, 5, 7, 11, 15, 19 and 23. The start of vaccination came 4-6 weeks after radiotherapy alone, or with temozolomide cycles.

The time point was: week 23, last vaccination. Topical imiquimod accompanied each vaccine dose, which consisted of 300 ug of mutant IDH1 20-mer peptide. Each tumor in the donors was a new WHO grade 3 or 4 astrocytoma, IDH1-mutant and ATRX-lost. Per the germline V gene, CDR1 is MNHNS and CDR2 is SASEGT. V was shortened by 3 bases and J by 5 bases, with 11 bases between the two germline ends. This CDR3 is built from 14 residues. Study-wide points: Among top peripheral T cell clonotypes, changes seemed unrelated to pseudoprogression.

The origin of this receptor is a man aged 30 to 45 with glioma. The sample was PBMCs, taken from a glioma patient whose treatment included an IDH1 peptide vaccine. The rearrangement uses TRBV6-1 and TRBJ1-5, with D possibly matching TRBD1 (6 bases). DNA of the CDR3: TGTGCCAGCAGTGATCGGGACATAGATCAGCCCCAGCATTTT. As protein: CASSDRDIDQPQHF.